This TCR beta chain was obtained from a study of graft-versus-host responses after intestinal transplantation. In the study overall: Multivisceral, liver-intestinal, or isolated intestinal transplants were received by the recipients. Anti-thymocyte globulin induction was given to all recipients, followed by tacrolimus and steroids for around three years.

Turning to this clone: Its antigen is unidentified.

General study findings and limits: Some GvH clones were seen earlier in gut or blood, suggesting intestinal origin.

Germline assignment: CDR1 MGHDK and CDR2 SYGVNS. This CDR3 is built from 14 residues. The V end lost 4 bases, the J end lost 7 bases, and 14 bases lay between the germline ends. Data came from immunoSEQ multiplex PCR; TCRdb stores just in-frame clones and leaves some out. The profile shows around 64,000 clones, approximately 94% of them singletons. The J gene is TRBJ1-3, the V gene TRBV25-1; tentatively, D is TRBD1 (5 bases). The clonotype was recovered from a human donor who was the organ donor for an intestinal transplant. Sequenced here: unstimulated CD4+ T cells sorted from spleen or lymph node cells, sampled before transplant. This chain's CDR3 is CASSGGPRGNTIYF. DNA of the CDR3: TGTGCCAGCAGTGGCGGACCACGGGGGAACACCATATATTTT.